These 23 T cell receptor beta chains originate from one sample sequenced in a study of blood T cell repertoires in COVID-19. Some clones are missing from TCRdb's copy, which holds only in-frame ones; the method was immunoSEQ multiplex PCR. The profile shows under 300,000 clones, around 87% of them singletons. What was sequenced was peripheral blood. These receptor sequences come from a woman aged 70-85 years with active or convalescent COVID-19.

This rearrangement joins TRBV5-5 to TRBJ1-1, with TRBD1 matching 8 bases. The junction had 16 bases not matched to a gene; V was cut back by 0 bases and J by 3 bases. This CDR3 is built from 19 residues. CDR1 is SGHKS and CDR2 is YYEKEE in the germline V gene (reference sequence). CDR3 residues: CASSLARGTGSLLHTEAFF. The DNA of the CDR3 is TGTGCCAGCAGCTTGGCCAGGGGGACAGGTTCCCTCCTCCACACTGAAGCTTTCTTT.

The genes are TRBV19 and TRBJ1-6; D uncertain. With 3 bases removed from V and 6 bases from J, the gap between germline ends came to 12 bases. The CDR3 has 15 amino acids. Germline V gives CDR1 LNHDA, CDR2 SQIVND (reference sequence). In DNA, the CDR3 is TGTGCCAGTAGTATTGCGGGGAATAGTAATTCACCCCTCCACTTT. This sequence encodes CASSIAGNSNSPLHF. Full variable domain (outside the CDR3, taken from reference TRBV19 and TRBJ1-6): DGGITQSPKYLFRKEGQNVTLSCEQNLNHDAMYWYRQDPGQGLRLIYYSQIVNDFQKGDIAEGYSVSREKKESFPLTVTSAQKNPTAFYLCASSIAGNSNSPLHFGNGTRLTVT.

J is TRBJ2-7 and V is TRBV9, with a tentative D call TRBD1 (5 bases). Per germline, CDR1 SGDLS and CDR2 YYNGEE. The CDR3 spans 15 residues. The V end lost 3 bases, the J end lost 6 bases, and 19 bases lay between the germline ends. For the CDR3, the DNA is TGTGCCAGCAGCGGGGTGCAGGGTGGGGTTCGCGAGCAGTACTTC. Amino acids: CASSGVQGGVREQYF.

J is TRBJ2-7 and V is TRBV5-5; 7 bases align to TRBD1. CDR1 is SGHKS, CDR2 YYEKEE, per germline (reference sequence). Trimming took 2 bases from V and 0 from J; bases not matched to a gene: 5. The CDR3 covers 15 residues. The CDR3 reads CASSLETGSSYEQYF. CDR3 nucleotides: TGTGCCAGCAGCTTAGAGACAGGGAGCTCCTACGAGCAGTACTTC.

The rearrangement links TRBV10-3 to TRBJ2-5; TRBD2 is a possible D gene (6 bases). The CDR3 contains 15 residues. CDR1 is ENHRY, CDR2 SYGVKD, per germline. V was trimmed by 10 bases and J by 2 bases, leaving 20 bases between them. CDR3 in amino acids: CATADSLGTQETQYF. The DNA for the CDR3 is TGTGCCACCGCCGATTCCCTAGGGACTCAAGAGACCCAGTACTTC.

This clone has just a few counts. Here the CDR3 DNA reads TGTGCCAGCAGCGTAGGGGGGCCCTCTGGAAACACCATATATTTT. It yields the protein CASSVGGPSGNTIYF. This chain uses TRBV9 with TRBJ1-3; D is possibly TRBD1 (6 bases). V lost 0 bases to trimming and J lost 0 bases, with 7 bases between them. Germline V gene lookup returns CDR1 SGDLS and CDR2 YYNGEE. CDR3 length: 15 amino acids.

This chain uses TRBV11-2 with TRBJ2-7; D not resolved. The V end was cut by 5 bases, the J end by 5 bases, with 7 bases between. Looked up from germline, CDR1 is SGHAT and CDR2 is FQNNGV. The CDR3 has 11 residues. CDR3 loop: CASSARNEQYF. CDR3 bases: TGTGCCAGCAGCGCCAGGAACGAGCAGTACTTC.

The genes are TRBV11-2 and TRBJ2-7, with D perhaps TRBD2 (6 bases). V gave up 3 bases and J gave up 2 bases, with 14 bases separating them. Looked up from germline, CDR1 is SGHAT and CDR2 is FQNNGV. The CDR3 sequence is 15 residues long. The CDR3: CASSFRGLSTYEQYF. In DNA, the CDR3 is TGTGCCAGCAGCTTCCGGGGACTTTCAACCTACGAGCAGTACTTC.

The genes are TRBV27 and TRBJ1-4, with 9 bases fitting TRBD1. CDR1 is MNHEY and CDR2 is SMNVEV in the germline V gene (reference sequence). V lost 8 bases, J lost 14 bases, and 21 bases stayed unmatched. The CDR3 has 16 residues. The CDR3 DNA is TGTGCCAGCCGTGGCATTGGGACAGGGAAAGAAAGTGGGCTGTTTTTT. Residues: CASRGIGTGKESGLFF.

The V call is TRBV12-3 or TRBV12-4, the J call TRBJ2-7; TRBD2 might be the D (6 bases). Trimming took off 3 bases at V and 7 bases at J, with 7 bases between the two ends. This CDR3 region has 11 residues. In nucleotides, the CDR3 is TGTGCCAGCAGTTTTCGGGAGGAGCAGTACTTC. Residues: CASSFREEQYF.

The rearrangement uses TRBV4-3 and TRBJ1-3; TRBD1 agrees at 8 bases. This CDR3 region has 16 residues. CDR1 LGHNA and CDR2 YSLEER come from the germline V gene. The ends lost 4 bases at V and 0 bases at J; junction bases unmatched: 5. The CDR3 here is CASSPDRAHSGNTIYF. In DNA form, the CDR3 reads TGCGCCAGCAGCCCGGACAGGGCCCACTCTGGAAACACCATATATTTT.

This sequence joins TRBV6-5 and TRBJ1-2; D remains ambiguous. The CDR3 runs 15 residues. Trimming removed 2 bases from V and 6 bases from J, with 16 bases in between. CDR1 MNHEY and CDR2 SVGAGI come from the germline V gene. CDR3 amino acids: CASSYSLRGLDGYTF. The CDR3 coding sequence is TGTGCCAGCAGTTACAGCCTCCGAGGGCTTGATGGCTACACCTTC.

The rearrangement uses TRBV11-2 and TRBJ2-1, with 9 bases fitting TRBD2. The CDR3 consists of 15 residues. Germline CDR1 reads SGHAT; CDR2 reads FQNNGV. Losses at the gene ends were 5 bases for V and 9 bases for J; bases not matched to a gene: 11. In DNA, the CDR3 is TGTGCCAGCAGCGAGGGGCGCCTAGCGGGGAGTGAGCAGTTCTTC. Translating it yields CASSEGRLAGSEQFF.

CDR3 sequence (DNA): TGCGCCAGCAGCCAGCAACAGGGAACCTACGAGCAGTACTTC. Translated, it gives CASSQQQGTYEQYF. The V gene is TRBV4-3, the J gene TRBJ2-7; tentatively, D is TRBD1 (6 bases). This CDR3 has 14 residues. The germline V gene has CDR1 LGHNA and CDR2 YSLEER. V was clipped by 3 bases and J by 2 bases, with 11 bases between them.

The chain carries TRBV3-1 (or the pseudogene TRBV3-2) and TRBJ2-1; D remains unclear. V was clipped by 6 bases and J by 4 bases, with 7 bases between them. In germline, CDR1 is LGHDT, CDR2 YNNKEL (reference sequence). This CDR3 is 12 amino acids long. Here the CDR3 reads CASSQYYNEQFF. CDR3 nucleotide sequence: TGTGCCAGCAGTCAATATTACAATGAGCAGTTCTTC.

This chain uses TRBV7-9 with TRBJ2-3; no definite D call. The CDR3 sequence is 12 residues long. Looked up from germline, CDR1 is SEHNR and CDR2 is FQNEAQ (reference sequence). Deletions cut 2 bases from V and 6 bases from J, with 6 bases between. The CDR3 protein is CASSLQSDTQYF. CDR3 coding DNA: TGTGCCAGCAGCTTACAGTCGGATACGCAGTATTTT. Variable domain in full (rest from reference TRBV7-9 and TRBJ2-3): DTGVSQNPRHKITKRGQNVTFRCDPISEHNRLYWYRQTLGQGPEFLTYFQNEAQLEKSRLLSDRFSAERPKGSFSTLEIQRTEQGDSAMYLCASSLQSDTQYFGPGTRLTVL.

This rearrangement joins TRBV29-1 to TRBJ1-2; 7 nucleotides line up with TRBD1. The V gene's germline CDR1 is SQVTM and CDR2 ANQGSEA. V was pared by 7 bases and J by 8 bases, with 10 bases of the junction left unmatched. The CDR3 consists of 12 residues. The CDR3 DNA follows: TGCAGCGCTAGACAGGGCTGGGAGGGCTACACCTTC. Encoded protein: CSARQGWEGYTF. Full variable domain (remainder filled in from reference TRBV29-1 and TRBJ1-2): SAVISQKPSRDICQRGTSLTIQCQVDSQVTMMFWYRQQPGQSLTLIATANQGSEATYESGFVIDKFPISRPNLTFSTLTVSNMSPEDSSIYLCSARQGWEGYTFGSGTRLTVV.

The chain joins TRBV7-2 to TRBJ2-5; unclear D gene. V was cut by 1 base and J by 1 base, with 10 bases left in between. The CDR3 is 15 residues long. Germline V gives CDR1 SGHTA, CDR2 FQGNSA. The chain's CDR3 is CASSLGTVPQETQYF. CDR3 DNA sequence: TGTGCCAGCAGCTTAGGAACAGTGCCCCAAGAGACCCAGTACTTC.

The chain employs TRBV14 and TRBJ1-2; a possible D gene is TRBD1 (6 bases). The CDR3 runs to 14 residues. Between the trimmed V and J ends, which lost 1 base and 7 bases, there was a span of 13 bases. CDR1 and CDR2 (germline): SGHDN, FVKESK. In DNA form, the CDR3 reads TGTGCCAGCAGCCAAGTAACCAGGGGATTTGGCTACACCTTC. This translates into CASSQVTRGFGYTF.

This CDR3 is CASSITPSHSQFF. The CDR3 coding sequence is TGTGCCAGCAGCATCACTCCTAGCCATTCGCAGTTCTTC. The V and J genes are TRBV7-2 and TRBJ2-1; the D gene is possibly TRBD2 (5 bases). Deletions cut 5 bases from V and 12 bases from J, with 17 bases between. The CDR3 has 13 amino acids. Germline CDR1 and CDR2: SGHTA and FQGNSA.

The rearrangement uses TRBV20-1 and TRBJ1-5; the D is unclear. CDR1 is DFQATT and CDR2 is SNEGSKA in the germline V gene (reference sequence). The CDR3 is 11 amino acids. With 5 bases removed from V and 11 bases from J, the gap between germline ends came to 13 bases. The CDR3 loop is CSAQWVEAQHF. CDR3 nucleotide sequence: TGCAGTGCTCAATGGGTTGAGGCCCAGCATTTT.

This chain connects TRBV5-3 to TRBJ1-4, with TRBD1 matching 7 bases. TRBV5-3 is assigned to the ORF class and has an uncertain function. J lost 0 bases, V lost 9 bases, and 8 bases had no gene match. This CDR3 has 15 amino acids. The CDR3 DNA reads as TGTGCCACAACGGACAGGCCCGCAACTAATGAAAAACTGTTTTTT. Translating it yields CATTDRPATNEKLFF.

The V and J genes are TRBV7-8 and TRBJ2-7; weak D call: TRBD1 (5 bases). V shed 6 bases and J shed 1 base, with 13 bases lying between them. The CDR3 consists of 14 residues. Looked up from germline, CDR1 is SGHVS and CDR2 is FQNEAQ. In DNA form, the CDR3 reads TGTGCCAGCAGGTCGGGCAGGACATCCTACGAGCAGTACTTC. Protein sequence: CASRSGRTSYEQYF. Filled out from reference TRBV7-8 and TRBJ2-7, the complete variable domain reads GAGVSQSPRYKVAKRGQDVALRCDPISGHVSLFWYQQALGQGPEFLTYFQNEAQLDKSGLPSDRFFAERPEGSVSTLKIQRTQQEDSAVYLCASRSGRTSYEQYFGPGTRLTVT.